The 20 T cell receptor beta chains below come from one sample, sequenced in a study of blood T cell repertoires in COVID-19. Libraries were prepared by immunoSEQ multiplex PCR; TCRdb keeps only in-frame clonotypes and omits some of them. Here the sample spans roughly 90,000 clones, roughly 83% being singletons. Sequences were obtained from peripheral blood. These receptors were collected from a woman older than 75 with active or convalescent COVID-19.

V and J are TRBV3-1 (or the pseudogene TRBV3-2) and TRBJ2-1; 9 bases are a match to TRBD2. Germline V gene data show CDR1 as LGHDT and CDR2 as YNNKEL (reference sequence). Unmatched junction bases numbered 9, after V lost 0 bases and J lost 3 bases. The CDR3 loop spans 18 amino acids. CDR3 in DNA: TGTGCCAGCAGCCAAGATCGGGGGCTAGCGGGAATCTACAATGAGCAGTTCTTC. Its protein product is CASSQDRGLAGIYNEQFF.

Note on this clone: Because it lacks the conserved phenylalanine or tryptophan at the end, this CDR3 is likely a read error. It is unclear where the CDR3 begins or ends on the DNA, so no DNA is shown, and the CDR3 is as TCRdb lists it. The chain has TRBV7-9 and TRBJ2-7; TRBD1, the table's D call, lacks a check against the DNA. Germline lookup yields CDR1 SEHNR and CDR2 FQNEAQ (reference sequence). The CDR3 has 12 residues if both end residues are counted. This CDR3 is CASSPTRDRVTL.

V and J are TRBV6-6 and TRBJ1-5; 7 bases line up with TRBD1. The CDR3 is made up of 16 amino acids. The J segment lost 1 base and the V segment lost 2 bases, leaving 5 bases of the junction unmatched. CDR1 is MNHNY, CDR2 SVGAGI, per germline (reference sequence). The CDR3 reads CASSYTTTGSNQPQHF. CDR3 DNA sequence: TGTGCCAGCAGTTACACCACGACAGGGAGCAATCAGCCCCAGCATTTT.

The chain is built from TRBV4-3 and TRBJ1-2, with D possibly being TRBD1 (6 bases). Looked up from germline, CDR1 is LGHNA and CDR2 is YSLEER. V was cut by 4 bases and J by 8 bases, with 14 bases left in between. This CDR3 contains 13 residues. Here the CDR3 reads CASSPLRGRGYTF. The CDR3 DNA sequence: TGCGCCAGCAGCCCGCTGCGGGGGCGCGGCTACACCTTC.

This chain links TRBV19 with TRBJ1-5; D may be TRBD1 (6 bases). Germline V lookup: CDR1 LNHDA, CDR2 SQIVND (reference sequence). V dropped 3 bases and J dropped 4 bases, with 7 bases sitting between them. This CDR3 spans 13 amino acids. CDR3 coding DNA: TGTGCCAGTAGTATGGACAGAAATCAGCCCCAGCATTTT. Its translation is CASSMDRNQPQHF.

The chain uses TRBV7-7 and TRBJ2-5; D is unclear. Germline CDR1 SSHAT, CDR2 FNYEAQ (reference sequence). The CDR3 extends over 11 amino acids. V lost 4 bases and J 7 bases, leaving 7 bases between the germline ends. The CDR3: CASSSSGTQYF. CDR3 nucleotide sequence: TGTGCCAGCAGCTCATCGGGGACCCAGTACTTC.

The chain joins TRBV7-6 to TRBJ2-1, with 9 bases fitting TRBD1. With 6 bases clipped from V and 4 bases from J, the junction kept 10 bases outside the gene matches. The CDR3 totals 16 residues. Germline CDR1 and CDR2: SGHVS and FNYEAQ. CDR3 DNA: TGTGCCAGCAGTTCTCAACAGGGGGCTAGGTACAATGAGCAGTTCTTC. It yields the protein CASSSQQGARYNEQFF.

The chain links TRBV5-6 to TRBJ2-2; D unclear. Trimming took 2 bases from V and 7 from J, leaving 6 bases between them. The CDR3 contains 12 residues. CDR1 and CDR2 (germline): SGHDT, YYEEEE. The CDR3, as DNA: TGTGCCAGCAGCTTTTATAGCGGGGAGCTGTTTTTT. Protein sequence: CASSFYSGELFF.

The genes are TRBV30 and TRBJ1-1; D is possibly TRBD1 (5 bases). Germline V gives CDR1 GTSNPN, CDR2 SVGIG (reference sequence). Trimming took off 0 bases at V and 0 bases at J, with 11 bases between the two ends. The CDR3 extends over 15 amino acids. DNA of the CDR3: TGTGCCTGGAGTGTGACAGTAGACATGAACACTGAAGCTTTCTTT. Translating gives CAWSVTVDMNTEAFF.

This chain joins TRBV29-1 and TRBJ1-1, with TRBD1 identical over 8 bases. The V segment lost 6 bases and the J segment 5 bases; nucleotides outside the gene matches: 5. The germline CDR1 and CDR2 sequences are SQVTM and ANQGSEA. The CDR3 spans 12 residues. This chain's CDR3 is CSVPQGATEAFF. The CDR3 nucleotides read TGCAGCGTCCCGCAGGGGGCGACTGAAGCTTTCTTT. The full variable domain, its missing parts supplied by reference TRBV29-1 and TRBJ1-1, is SAVISQKPSRDICQRGTSLTIQCQVDSQVTMMFWYRQQPGQSLTLIATANQGSEATYESGFVIDKFPISRPNLTFSTLTVSNMSPEDSSIYLCSVPQGATEAFFGQGTRLTVV.

The CDR3 loop is CASSASGLTGEQYF. The CDR3 DNA is TGTGCCAGCAGCGCTAGCGGGCTCACCGGGGAGCAGTACTTC. The chain couples TRBV9 to TRBJ2-7; 8 positions agree with TRBD2. With 3 bases clipped from V and 7 bases from J, the junction kept 9 bases outside the gene matches. The length of the CDR3 is 14 residues. CDR1 is SGDLS, CDR2 YYNGEE, per germline.

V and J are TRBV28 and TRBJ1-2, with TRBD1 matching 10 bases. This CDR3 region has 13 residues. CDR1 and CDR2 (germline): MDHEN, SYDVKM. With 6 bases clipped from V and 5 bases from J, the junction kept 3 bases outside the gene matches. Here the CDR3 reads CASRGTGDYGYTF. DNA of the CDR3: TGTGCCAGCAGAGGGACAGGGGATTATGGCTACACCTTC.

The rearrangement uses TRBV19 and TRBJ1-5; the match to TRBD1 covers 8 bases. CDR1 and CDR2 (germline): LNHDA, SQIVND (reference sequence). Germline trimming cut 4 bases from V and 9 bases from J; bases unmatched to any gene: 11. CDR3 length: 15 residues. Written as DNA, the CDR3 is TGTGCCAGTAGTACGGACAGGGCTTGGCCGGGGCCCCAGCATTTT. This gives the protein CASSTDRAWPGPQHF.

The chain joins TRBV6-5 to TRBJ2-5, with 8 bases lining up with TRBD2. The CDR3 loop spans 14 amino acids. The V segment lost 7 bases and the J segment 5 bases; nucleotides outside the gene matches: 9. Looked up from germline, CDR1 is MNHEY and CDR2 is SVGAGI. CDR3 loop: CASTPQRGLETQYF. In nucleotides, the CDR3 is TGTGCCAGCACCCCCCAGCGGGGGTTGGAGACCCAGTACTTC.

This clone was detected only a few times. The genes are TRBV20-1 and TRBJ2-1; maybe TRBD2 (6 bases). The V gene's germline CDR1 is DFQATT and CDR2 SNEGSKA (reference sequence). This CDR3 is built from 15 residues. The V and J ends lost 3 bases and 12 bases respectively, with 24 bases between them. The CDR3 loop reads CSASQDYNLILRQFF. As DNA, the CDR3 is TGCAGTGCTAGTCAGGACTATAACCTAATACTGAGGCAGTTCTTC.

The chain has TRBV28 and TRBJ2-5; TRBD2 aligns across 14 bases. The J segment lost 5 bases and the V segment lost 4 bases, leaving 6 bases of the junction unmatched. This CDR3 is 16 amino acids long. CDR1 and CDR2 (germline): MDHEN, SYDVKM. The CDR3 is CASSSTSGGAGETQYF. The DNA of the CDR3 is TGTGCCAGCAGTTCGACTAGCGGGGGGGCCGGGGAGACCCAGTACTTC.

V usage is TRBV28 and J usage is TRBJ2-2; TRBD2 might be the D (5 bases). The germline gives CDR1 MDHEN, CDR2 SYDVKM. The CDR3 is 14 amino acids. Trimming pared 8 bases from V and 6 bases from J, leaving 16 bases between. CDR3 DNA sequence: TGTGCCAGCGGGCTCATAGGGAGCGCCGGGGAGCTGTTTTTT. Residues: CASGLIGSAGELFF.

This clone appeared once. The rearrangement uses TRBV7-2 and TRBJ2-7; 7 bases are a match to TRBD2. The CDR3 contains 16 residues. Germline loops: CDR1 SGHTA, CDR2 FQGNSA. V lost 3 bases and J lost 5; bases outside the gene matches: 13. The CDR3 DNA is TGTGCCAGCAGCTTTGACCATACACGGGCGGGAGACGAGCAGTACTTC. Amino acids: CASSFDHTRAGDEQYF. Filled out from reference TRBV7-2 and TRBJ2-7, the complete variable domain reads GAGVSQSPSNKVTEKGKDVELRCDPISGHTALYWYRQSLGQGLEFLIYFQGNSAPDKSGLPSDRFSAERTGGSVSTLTIQRTQQEDSAVYLCASSFDHTRAGDEQYFGPGTRLTVT.

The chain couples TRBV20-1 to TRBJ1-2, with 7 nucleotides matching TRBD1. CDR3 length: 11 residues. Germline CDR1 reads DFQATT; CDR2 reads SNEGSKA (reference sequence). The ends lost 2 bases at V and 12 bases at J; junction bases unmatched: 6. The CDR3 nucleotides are TGCAGTGCTAGAACCAGGGGGTATCACACCTTC. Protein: CSARTRGYHTF.

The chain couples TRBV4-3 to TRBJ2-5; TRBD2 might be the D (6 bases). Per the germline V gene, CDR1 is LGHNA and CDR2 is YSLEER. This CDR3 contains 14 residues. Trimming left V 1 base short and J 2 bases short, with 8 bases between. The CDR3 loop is CASSQAGRQETQYF. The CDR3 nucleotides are TGCGCCAGCAGCCAAGCAGGGAGGCAAGAGACCCAGTACTTC.